This T cell receptor beta chain was sequenced in a study of T cell responses to AZD1222 COVID-19 vaccine. Concerning this clone itself: Antigen unknown.

Study findings and constraints: Clonal diversity may have been underestimated, and the donors were mostly white British, with more females than males. Spike-specific TCR breadth and depth grew following two AZD1222 doses. All repertoire sampling was performed exclusively after the peak T cell response.

The assay was immunoSEQ multiplex PCR, and TCRdb's table has in-frame clones only and misses some. The sample has tens of thousands of clones, just over 90% seen once. Sequences were derived from peripheral blood, sampled 28 days after the second AZD1222 dose. The clonotype was recovered from an adult who received the AZD1222 COVID-19 vaccine.

The DNA of the CDR3 is TGTGCCATCAGCCCCATAGCGGGAGAAACAAGAGAGACCCAGTACTTC. The encoded protein is CAISPIAGETRETQYF. The chain couples TRBV10-3 to TRBJ2-5, with TRBD2 identical over 9 bases. V dropped 6 bases and J dropped 4; count of bases not matched to a gene: 12. The germline V gene encodes CDR1 ENHRY and CDR2 SYGVKD. The CDR3 has 16 residues.